This T cell receptor (beta chain) came from a study of blood T cells in healthy people across ages. With a J-beta primer mix and a sample-barcoded 5' primer, a second PCR ran 7 to 11 cycles. TCRdb recomputed calls from the 5' RACE reads with MiXCR, one row per CDR3 protein. This sample has around 800,000 distinct CDR3 sequences, with about 53% found just once. Trimming took 5 bases from V and 5 from J; bases not matched to a gene: 11. Germline CDR1 and CDR2: SGHDN and FVKESK. This CDR3 contains 15 residues. Each of the donors had approximately 10 milliliters of peripheral blood drawn into EDTA-treated Vacutainer tubes. Findings and limits, study-wide: In older individuals, TCR beta diversity per million T cells was lower, falling roughly linearly with age.

This clonotype was observed a handful of times. Its antigen is unknown. Sequences were obtained from blood. This receptor was identified in a man older than 75 in good health. The gene calls are TRBV14 and TRBJ2-5; TRBD2 agrees at 7 bases. For the CDR3, the DNA is TGTGCCAGCAGCGACGGGAGGATCGCGGTGGAGACCCAGTACTTC. This sequence encodes CASSDGRIAVETQYF. The entire variable domain, with the rest obtained from reference TRBV14 and TRBJ2-5, is as follows: EAGVTQFPSHSVIEKGQTVTLRCDPISGHDNLYWYRRVMGKEIKFLLHFVKESKQDESGMPNNRFLAERTGGTYSTLKVQPAELEDSGVYFCASSDGRIAVETQYFGPGTRLLVL.